Listed below are T cell receptor beta chains from one sample, sequenced in a study of blood T cell repertoires in COVID-19. TCRdb keeps only in-frame clones here, not all; method: immunoSEQ multiplex PCR. The data show some 220,000 clones, with over 75% seen just once and approximately 5% held by the top ten. Sequencing was performed on peripheral blood. The source of these receptors is a man in his fifties with COVID-19, enrolled during active disease. CDR3s include the opening cysteine and the closing phenylalanine or tryptophan.

j_call cdr3_length v_call cdr3_aa
TRBJ1-5 16 TRBV5-5 CASSFRGGESNQPQHF
TRBJ1-5 14 TRBV28 CASSQGGGNQPQHF
TRBJ1-2 15 TRBV2 CASSSGTGAFYGYTF
TRBJ2-5 12 TRBV5-1 CASRGDQETQYF
TRBJ1-4 13 TRBV12-3/TRBV12-4 CASSSFDYEKLFF
TRBJ1-4 15 TRBV3-1/TRBV3-2 CASSLQQGVGEKLFF
TRBJ2-1 14 TRBV11-2 CASSLGLAGPEQFF
TRBJ2-1 14 TRBV6-4 CASRALGQGNEQFF
TRBJ1-4 16 TRBV11-2 CASSLTELGGNEKLFF
TRBJ2-1 15 TRBV10-3 CAISVKSATYNEQFF
TRBJ2-3 15 TRBV29-1 CSVGGLLAGVDTQYF
TRBJ1-6 15 TRBV7-2 CASSLSRSYNSPLHF
TRBJ1-6 14 TRBV27 CASRLDLENSPLHF
TRBJ1-1 15 TRBV18 CASSSGQAQNTEAFF
TRBJ2-7 18 TRBV4-3 CASSQALSSGGFTYEQYF